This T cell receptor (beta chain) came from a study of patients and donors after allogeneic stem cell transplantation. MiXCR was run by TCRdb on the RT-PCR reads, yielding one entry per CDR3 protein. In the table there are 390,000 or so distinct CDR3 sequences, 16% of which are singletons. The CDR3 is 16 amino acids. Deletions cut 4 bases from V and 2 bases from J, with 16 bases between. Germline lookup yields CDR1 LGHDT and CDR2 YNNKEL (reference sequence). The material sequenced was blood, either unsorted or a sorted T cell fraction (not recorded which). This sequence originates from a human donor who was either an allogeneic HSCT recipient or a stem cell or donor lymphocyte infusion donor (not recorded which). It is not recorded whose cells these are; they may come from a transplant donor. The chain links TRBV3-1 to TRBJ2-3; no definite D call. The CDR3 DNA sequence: TGTGCCAGCAGCCTCTCCCTGACCCAATTCACAGATACGCAGTATTTT. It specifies CASSLSLTQFTDTQYF.